This T cell receptor (beta chain) appears in the sequencing data of a study of T cells in Graves' hyperthyroidism and ophthalmopathy. Study-level points and caveats: Separating ophthalmopathy from stable hyperthyroidism was achieved by a 13 V-J model.

RNA transcripts were the template for amplifying TCR beta CDR3 regions. HTBI primers were employed in a first-round RT-PCR of the TCR CDR3. TCRdb independently ran MiXCR on the multiplex PCR reads; one entry per CDR3 protein. The sample consists of about 590,000 distinct CDR3 sequences, approximately 14% of them appearing once. To note about this clonotype: What it binds is unknown.

The study excluded patients with uncontrolled infection, other autoimmune disease, pregnancy or lactation. V was pared by 5 bases and J by 5 bases, with 12 bases between. CDR1 is GTSNPN, CDR2 SVGIG, per germline (reference sequence). The CDR3 contains 12 residues. The chain recombines TRBV30 with TRBJ2-5; TRBD2 might be the D (5 bases). The sequence derives from a woman aged 30 to 39 with Graves' hyperthyroidism. The material sequenced was blood. DNA for the CDR3: TGTGCCTGGGACCGGGGTGGCGAGACCCAGTACTTC. Protein product: CAWDRGGETQYF.